This entry lists 2 T cell receptor beta chains sequenced from one sample in a study of beta chain features in type 1 diabetes. General study findings and limits: Patients with Type 1 diabetes showed moderately but significantly shorter TCRB CDR3s in all four CD4+ subsets.

Their antigens are not known. The whole isolated RNA underwent reverse transcription, so sequencing captured expressed TCRB transcripts. Assay used: immunoSEQ multiplex PCR; TCRdb lists only in-frame clones, some missing. This table has around 280,000 clones, approximately 16% appearing once. The sequencing input was naive CD4+ T cells from blood. Receptors were obtained from a man aged 18 to 29 with type 1 diabetes.

This clone was detected only a few times. The gene calls are TRBV4-1 and TRBJ2-7; 13 bases fit TRBD2. Germline V gives CDR1 MGHRA, CDR2 YSYEKL. This CDR3 has 15 residues. Trimming cost V 4 bases and J 7 bases; bases outside gene matches: 7. CDR3 protein: CASSRGLAGEGEQYF. As DNA, the CDR3 is TGCGCCAGCAGCCGAGGACTAGCGGGAGAGGGGGAGCAGTACTTC.

The V and J genes are TRBV7-6 and TRBJ1-2; D gene ambiguous. Trimming shortened V by 1 base and J by 3 bases, and 12 bases separated the two germline ends. CDR1 is SGHVS, CDR2 FNYEAQ, per germline. CDR3 size: 15 residues. CDR3: CASSLGVGSHYGYTF. Written as DNA, the CDR3 is TGTGCCAGCAGCTTAGGCGTGGGCTCTCACTATGGCTACACCTTC.